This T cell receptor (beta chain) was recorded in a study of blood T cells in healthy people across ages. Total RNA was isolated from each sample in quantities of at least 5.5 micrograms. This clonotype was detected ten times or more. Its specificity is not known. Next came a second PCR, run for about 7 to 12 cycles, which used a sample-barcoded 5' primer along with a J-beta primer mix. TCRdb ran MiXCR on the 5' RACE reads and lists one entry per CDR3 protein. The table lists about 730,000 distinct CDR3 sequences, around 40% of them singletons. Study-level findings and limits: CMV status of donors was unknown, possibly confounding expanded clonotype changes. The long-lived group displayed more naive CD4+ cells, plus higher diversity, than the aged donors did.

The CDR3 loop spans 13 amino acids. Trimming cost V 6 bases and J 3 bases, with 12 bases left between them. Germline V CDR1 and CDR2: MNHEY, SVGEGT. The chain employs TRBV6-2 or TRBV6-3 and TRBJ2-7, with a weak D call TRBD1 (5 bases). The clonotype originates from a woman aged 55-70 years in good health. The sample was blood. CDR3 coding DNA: TGTGCCAGCAGCTACCAGGGAAGCTACGAGCAGTACTTC. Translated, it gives CASSYQGSYEQYF.